Listed below are T cell receptor beta chains from one sample, sequenced in a study of blood T cell repertoires in COVID-19. The method was immunoSEQ multiplex PCR; TCRdb's version includes in-frame clones alone and lacks a portion of them. In the table there are roughly 200,000 clones, 80% to 90% of which are singletons. The sample comprised peripheral blood. Receptors originate from a man older than 75 with acute or convalescent COVID-19. CDR3s include the opening cysteine and the closing phenylalanine or tryptophan. The D gene is left open where the match is weak. The size of a clone is reported for some rows only, either as once, few or many, or as a class for expanded clones.

.,TRBJ1-1,TRBV7-9,.,TGTGCCAGCAGCTTCGTCCCAGGGGTTGTCGGCACTGAAGCTTTCTTT,CASSFVPGVVGTEAFF
.,TRBJ2-2,TRBV4-1,.,TGCGCCAGCAGCCAAGATGTATGGCGGACGAACACCGGGGAGCTGTTTTTT,CASSQDVWRTNTGELFF
.,TRBJ1-1,TRBV6-6,.,TGTGCCAGCAGCCACGTGCAGATGAACACTGAAGCTTTCTTT,CASSHVQMNTEAFF
.,TRBJ1-4,TRBV6-4,.,TGTGCCAGTAGTACAGGGAGGGGAAACGAAAAACTGTTTTTT,CASSTGRGNEKLFF
.,TRBJ1-2,TRBV24-1,TRBD1,TGTGCCACCAGTGACGACCGGACAGGGGGCTCGAAAGGCTACACCTTC,CATSDDRTGGSKGYTF
.,TRBJ2-7,TRBV27,TRBD1,TGTGCCAGCAGATCGACAGGGGGGAGCTCCTACGAGCAGTACTTC,CASRSTGGSSYEQYF
.,TRBJ2-4,TRBV30,TRBD1,TGTGCCTGGAGCGACAACAGGGGATTAAACATTCAGTACTTC,CAWSDNRGLNIQYF
.,TRBJ2-1,TRBV20-1,.,TGCAGTGCTAGTTTGTCTAGCGTAAACAATGAGCAGTTCTTC,CSASLSSVNNEQFF
.,TRBJ1-4,TRBV6-6,.,TGTGCCAGCAGTTACTTAATCCAAACAGGGTCTGAAAAACTGTTTTTT,CASSYLIQTGSEKLFF
.,TRBJ2-1,TRBV7-3,TRBD2,TGTGCCAGCAGCTTAGGCGGGGGACTAGCGGGAGGAAGCTCCTACAATGAGCAGTTCTTC,CASSLGGGLAGGSSYNEQFF
.,TRBJ2-7,TRBV5-1,TRBD2,TGCGCCAGCAGCTCGTCGTGGGGCAAAGCGGGAAACTCCTACGAGCAGTACTTC,CASSSSWGKAGNSYEQYF
few,TRBJ2-1,TRBV7-3,TRBD2,TGTGCCAGCAGCCCTAGCGGGAGCTCCTACAATGAGCAGTTCTTC,CASSPSGSSYNEQFF
.,TRBJ1-5,TRBV30,.,TGTGCCTGGTCTGAACAGGTGGATCAGCCCCAGCATTTT,CAWSEQVDQPQHF
.,TRBJ2-1,TRBV11-2,TRBD2,TGTGCCAGCAGCTGGACTAGTAACAATGAGCAGTTCTTC,CASSWTSNNEQFF
.,TRBJ1-1,TRBV24-1,.,TGTGCCACCGCAGGGTCGGCTGAAGCTTTCTTT,CATAGSAEAFF
.,TRBJ1-2,TRBV27,.,TGTGCCAGACCTATCACCCAAACCTCAGGGGCTCACTATGGCTACACCTTC,CARPITQTSGAHYGYTF
.,TRBJ2-1,TRBV19,TRBD2,TGTGCCAGTAGTATTGGGCGGGGGGGGCGCTCCTACAATGAGCAGTTCTTC,CASSIGRGGRSYNEQFF
.,TRBJ1-1,TRBV5-1,.,TGCGCCAGCACCTGGGGGCCGGACACTGAAGCTTTCTTT,CASTWGPDTEAFF
.,TRBJ2-1,TRBV15,.,TGTGCCACCCTGGGAGCCGCGAGCAACTCCTACAATGAGCAGTTCTTC,CATLGAASNSYNEQFF
.,TRBJ2-3,TRBV7-2,.,TGTGCCAGCAGCTCTCGGATCGTTAGGGGGAACACAGATACGCAGTATTTT,CASSSRIVRGNTDTQYF
.,TRBJ1-5,TRBV19,.,TGTGCCAGTCGGTTGGGAGGACAGCCCCAGCATTTT,CASRLGGQPQHF
once,TRBJ2-2,TRBV7-2,TRBD2,TGTGCCAGCAGCCCGAGGGTAGGAGCGGGAGTACGGGGAACCGGGGAGCTGTTTTTT,CASSPRVGAGVRGTGELFF
once,TRBJ1-2,TRBV30,TRBD1,TGTGCCTGGGGGCCCGACAGGGGGCCCGTCTATGGCTACACCTTC,CAWGPDRGPVYGYTF
once,TRBJ2-1,TRBV4-1,.,TGCGCCAGCAGCCAAGCCGGGACTCAAGCCTACAATGAGCAGTTCTTC,CASSQAGTQAYNEQFF
once,TRBJ2-3,TRBV28,.,TGTGCCAGCAGTTCCCCTCAGACAGGAGAATTCGATACGCAGTATTTT,CASSSPQTGEFDTQYF
.,TRBJ2-3,TRBV7-2,TRBD2,TGTGCCAGCAGCTCAATGGGACTAGCGGCAGATACGCAGTATTTT,CASSSMGLAADTQYF
.,TRBJ1-3,TRBV3-1/TRBV3-2,.,TGTGCCAGCAGCAAGAAGGGGATCTCTGGAAACACCATATATTTT,CASSKKGISGNTIYF
.,TRBJ2-5,TRBV4-1,TRBD1,TGCGCCAGCAGCCAAGATGGGACAGGCGGAGAGACCCAGTACTTC,CASSQDGTGGETQYF
.,TRBJ2-3,TRBV5-1,TRBD2,TGCGCCAGCAGCTTTTCAAGCGGGAGAGACACGCAGTATTTT,CASSFSSGRDTQYF
.,TRBJ2-1,TRBV10-3,.,TGTGCCATCAGTGCGACTGCCCCGATTGAAGGTGAGCAGTTCTTC,CAISATAPIEGEQFF
.,TRBJ2-2,TRBV5-1,.,TGCGCCAGCAATCCAGCGGCGAACACCGGGGAGCTGTTTTTT,CASNPAANTGELFF
.,TRBJ1-4,TRBV28,TRBD1,TGTGCCAGCAGCTCGCAGGGGGCTGCTAATGAAAAACTGTTTTTT,CASSSQGAANEKLFF
.,TRBJ1-2,TRBV7-6,TRBD1,TGTGCCAGCGGGGACAGCGGTTTTAGCTACACCTTC,CASGDSGFSYTF
.,TRBJ2-2,TRBV6-2/TRBV6-3,.,TGTGCCAGCAGTATATTCAGGGAGGTGTTTTTT,CASSIFREVFF
once,TRBJ2-5,TRBV9,TRBD2,TGTGCCAGCAGCGTAGAACTAGCGCCGGGGGAGACCCAGTACTTC,CASSVELAPGETQYF
.,TRBJ2-1,TRBV25-1,.,TGTGCCAGCACTGGCCTTACCTACAATGAGCAGTTCTTC,CASTGLTYNEQFF
.,TRBJ2-3,TRBV3-1/TRBV3-2,TRBD2,TGTGCCAGCAGCCCCTTTGCGGGAGCAGATACGCAGTATTTT,CASSPFAGADTQYF
.,TRBJ1-1,TRBV18,.,TGTGCCAGCTCACAGGAGGCCCGACTTCCGTTGAACACTGAAGCTTTCTTT,CASSQEARLPLNTEAFF
.,TRBJ1-5,TRBV27,.,TGTGCCAGCAGTTTCTCCAGAAATCAGCCCCAGCATTTT,CASSFSRNQPQHF
.,TRBJ1-4,TRBV9,.,TGTGCCAGCAGCGTTACAGGCGTATTGAATGAAAAACTGTTTTTT,CASSVTGVLNEKLFF
.,TRBJ2-2,TRBV27,.,TGTGCCAGCAGTTTATCGGGAGGGGGCACCGGGGAGCTGTTTTTT,CASSLSGGGTGELFF
.,TRBJ1-5,TRBV29-1,TRBD1,TGCAGCGCGGGACAGGGGGCTCAACAGCCCCAGCATTTT,CSAGQGAQQPQHF
.,TRBJ2-5,TRBV5-1,TRBD1,TGCGCCAGCAGCTCGACAGGGGGTAGGGAGACCCAGTACTTC,CASSSTGGRETQYF
.,TRBJ1-3,TRBV3-1/TRBV3-2,TRBD1,TGTGCCAGCAGCCGAACCAGGGGGCAGGGAAACACCATATATTTT,CASSRTRGQGNTIYF
.,TRBJ2-1,TRBV5-1,.,TGCGCCAGCATGGGGGACTCTGTCTACAATGAGCAGTTCTTC,CASMGDSVYNEQFF
.,TRBJ1-5,TRBV18,.,TGTGCCAGCTCACTCGGACTCAATCAGCCCCAGCATTTT,CASSLGLNQPQHF
.,TRBJ1-2,TRBV11-2,.,TGTGCCAGCACCATCGGGGGGGACGGCTACACCTTC,CASTIGGDGYTF
.,TRBJ2-2,TRBV14,.,TGTGCCAGCAGCCTATTCGAACAAACGAACACCGGGGAGCTGTTTTTT,CASSLFEQTNTGELFF
.,TRBJ1-6,TRBV28,TRBD1,TGTGCCACCACGCGGGACAGGGGAAATTCACCCCTCCACTTT,CATTRDRGNSPLHF
.,TRBJ2-3,TRBV29-1,.,TGCAGCGTTGGCGGGGGCGGGATGACAGATACGCAGTATTTT,CSVGGGGMTDTQYF
.,TRBJ1-5,TRBV11-2,TRBD1,TGTGCCAGCAGATCAGGACAGGGGAATCAGCCCCAGCATTTT,CASRSGQGNQPQHF
.,TRBJ1-5,TRBV6-5,.,TGTGCCAGCAGACCCCCACAGGTGGAATTACAGCCCCAGCATTTT,CASRPPQVELQPQHF
.,TRBJ1-4,TRBV27,.,TGTGCCAGCAGGGCCCTGGGAGGGGTCTCGGGTAATGAAAAACTGTTTTTT,CASRALGGVSGNEKLFF
.,TRBJ1-4,TRBV3-1/TRBV3-2,.,TGTGCCAGCAGCCAAGAACCGAGATTTAATGAAAAACTGTTTTTT,CASSQEPRFNEKLFF
.,TRBJ1-5,TRBV28,.,TGTGCCAGCAGTACGGACACCCTGCTCCATCAGCCCCAGCATTTT,CASSTDTLLHQPQHF
.,TRBJ2-1,TRBV14,.,TGTGCCAGCAGCCAAAGCGGAAATGAGCAGTTCTTC,CASSQSGNEQFF
.,TRBJ1-1,TRBV5-1,TRBD1,TGCGCCAGCAGCCAGATACAGGGGGCGCGAACTGAAGCTTTCTTT,CASSQIQGARTEAFF
.,TRBJ1-5,TRBV18,TRBD1,TGTGCCAGCTCAGCAGGGGGCCCTTATAGCAATCAGCCCCAGCATTTT,CASSAGGPYSNQPQHF
.,TRBJ2-6,TRBV7-3,.,TGTGCCAGCAGCCCCGTCGGGGCCAACGTCCTGACTTTC,CASSPVGANVLTF